The text below deals with one T cell receptor beta chain. Its antigen has not been determined. No base-level quality is on record; no much larger clone is a single base apart. The V and J ends are trimmed by 4 bases and 0 bases, leaving 10 bases between them. The CDR3 runs 15 amino acids, cysteine and phenylalanine included. Only the CDR3 region is kept as DNA, spanning 45 bases read in frame from base 1. From a lookup of the germline V gene, CDR1 and CDR2 are SNHLY and FYNNEI. This specimen comes from a study of T cell changes during pregnancy in multiple sclerosis (dated by TCRdb to between 2017 and 2020). Background on the whole study: The study looked at changes in the T cell repertoire across pregnancy in women with multiple sclerosis.

Library preparation used the immunoSEQ multiplex PCR assay. Imported from immuneACCESS, the table was reduced by TCRdb to in-frame sequences with V and J called. These copies leave out some clones; in studies compared against another copy, an unresolved V gene accounts for under half, and the cause of the remainder is not known. For this sample there are over 50,000 clones; roughly 89% appear just once. The ten largest account for approximately 5% of the sample. The sequenced sample was peripheral blood from another person, used as feeder cells. The V gene is TRBV2 and the J gene is TRBJ2-1, with the D gene uncertain. This sequence was found in a human donor whose cells served as feeder cells for cultures in a pregnancy study. The encoded CDR3 is CASSVGHPSYNEQFF. The DNA reads TGTGCCAGCAGTGTAGGCCACCCCTCCTACAATGAGCAGTTCTTC.